The present entry profiles one T cell receptor beta chain with its context. Its antigen is unknown. With V trimmed by 7 bases and J by 4 bases, 7 bases remained unmatched. Germline V lookup: CDR1 SQVTM, CDR2 ANQGSEA. The CDR3 contains 13 residues. The whole isolated RNA underwent reverse transcription, so sequencing captured expressed TCRB transcripts. Some 3.6 million reads on average were seen across naive, central memory and regulatory T cell samples. Assay used: immunoSEQ multiplex PCR; TCRdb lists only in-frame clones, some missing. This sample has 310,000 or so clones, with around 9% found just once. Donors underwent one heparinised blood draw, about 0.12 L on average. Via the markers CD45RO/CCR7/CD25/CD127/CD95/CD27, stem cell-like memory, regulatory, central memory and naive CD4+ cells were sorted. This specimen comes from a study of beta chain features in type 1 diabetes. Study-level points and caveats: TCRB CDR3s were moderately but significantly shorter in Type 1 diabetes patients in all four CD4+ subsets. It was among patients, rather than healthy donors, that naive, central memory and Treg TCRB repertoires appeared more similar.

The sample comprised central memory CD4+ T cells from blood. This TCR derives from a man aged 30 to 45 with type 1 diabetes. The chain joins TRBV29-1 to TRBJ1-2; TRBD1 matches at 9 bases. CDR3 bases: TGCAGCGCAACTCCGGGACAGGGCTATGGCTACACCTTC. Protein product: CSATPGQGYGYTF.